The TCR beta chain described here comes from a study of response to subunit inactivated influenza vaccine. TCRdb ran MiXCR on the RT-PCR reads and lists one entry per CDR3 protein. Among 160,000 or so distinct CDR3 sequences listed, roughly 10% were seen once. Study results and limitations: Authors suggested that a seasonal influenza vaccination recruits few new T cells each time.

Comments on this clonotype: As yet, its antigen is unknown.

This clonotype originated in a man aged 45-65 years who received an inactivated influenza vaccine. This specimen consisted of non-naive T cells sorted from PBMCs, obtained 40 to 50 days after vaccination.

In nucleotides, the CDR3 is TGTGCCAGCAGCCAAGTGCCGGGGGGCCATAACAATGAGCAGTTCTTC. Translation gives CASSQVPGGHNNEQFF. This chain joins TRBV3-1 and TRBJ2-1, with TRBD2 as a possible D gene (7 bases). CDR1 and CDR2 from the germline V gene are LGHDT and YNNKEL (reference sequence). The V and J ends lost 1 base and 5 bases respectively, with 15 bases between them. The CDR3 sequence is 16 residues long.